These T cell receptor beta chains were read from a single sample in a study of blood T cell repertoires in COVID-19. Using immunoSEQ multiplex PCR, the repertoire was profiled, and TCRdb retains in-frame clones only, with some absent. The table has 110,000 to 150,000 clones, around nine tenths seen once. Source material: peripheral blood. Every receptor here comes from a man aged 55 to 70 with active or convalescent COVID-19. The CDR3 runs from the conserved cysteine through the conserved F or W. Clone size is stated in some rows and not others, as once, few, many or a class when expanded.

-	TRBV21-1	TRBJ2-7	CASAKSTGVSPYF
medium-sized	TRBV3-1/TRBV3-2	TRBJ1-6	CASSQDQRDYSPLHF
-	TRBV7-2	TRBJ2-2	CASSLASHTGELFF
-	TRBV19	TRBJ2-1	CASSPKGLDEQFF
-	TRBV6-5	TRBJ1-2	CASSYSGGGYTF
-	TRBV3-1/TRBV3-2	TRBJ1-1	CASRQGADTEAFF
-	TRBV27	TRBJ2-3	CASSPPRTSGRARTDTQYF
-	TRBV18	TRBJ2-2	CASSPLAGGRTGELFF
-	TRBV4-1	TRBJ2-7	CASSNTAAGGFSSYEQYF
-	TRBV18	TRBJ1-2	CASSPPEELGYGYTF
-	TRBV5-4	TRBJ1-3	CASAAQGAGGNTIYF
-	TRBV6-1	TRBJ2-1	CASSELGSGTGDNEQFF
-	TRBV7-2	TRBJ2-5	CASSLGVEGGETQYF
-	TRBV7-8	TRBJ2-7	CASSAMTGGEQYF
-	TRBV5-4	TRBJ2-2	CASSLWLAGGLTGELFF
-	TRBV28	TRBJ2-7	CASSRASDSYEQYF
-	TRBV27	TRBJ2-7	CASRLGRSYEQYF
-	TRBV19	TRBJ1-3	CASSTDSSGNTIYF
-	TRBV30	TRBJ1-5	CAWSLDDRVGNQPQHF
-	TRBV28	TRBJ1-5	CASSQTGKGQPQHF
-	TRBV7-2	TRBJ1-5	CASSFRAGNQPQHF
once	TRBV18	TRBJ2-1	CASSPYGQGNTFVQFF
few	TRBV7-2	TRBJ2-7	CASSTRTSGAHF
few	TRBV12-5	TRBJ1-1	CASGQGQGNTEAFF
once	TRBV14	TRBJ2-3	CASSRLAGGRTDTQYF
-	TRBV4-1	TRBJ2-7	CASSQAVSGTSDTYEQYF
-	TRBV5-1	TRBJ2-3	CASSLGQLSSTDTQYF